What follows is one T cell receptor beta chain and its context. Its antigen remains unidentified. One junction end does not reproduce the germline sequence, and a read error may be involved. This record comes from a study of Graves' ophthalmopathy and Graves' hyperthyroidism. General observations from the study: Detection in blood was also observed for most expanded thyroid clonotypes above 0.001 frequency.

RNA transcripts served as template for amplifying TCR beta CDR3 sequences. The first round was an RT-PCR with HTBI primers, and the second round was a multiplex PCR. TCRdb reprocessed the multiplex PCR reads via MiXCR and lists one record per CDR3 protein. This table has roughly 500,000 distinct CDR3 sequences, roughly 14% appearing once. This CDR3 region has 15 residues. Per the germline V gene, CDR1 is MNHEY and CDR2 is SVGEGT. Input material: blood. The receptor was isolated from a woman aged 25 to 39 with Graves' ophthalmopathy. This chain links TRBV6-2 or TRBV6-3 with TRBJ2-7, with D possibly being TRBD2 (5 bases). CDR3 residues: CASGYSPRGYYEQYF. In DNA form, the CDR3 reads TGTGCCAGCGGTTACTCACCCCGGGGTTACTACGAGCAGTACTTC.